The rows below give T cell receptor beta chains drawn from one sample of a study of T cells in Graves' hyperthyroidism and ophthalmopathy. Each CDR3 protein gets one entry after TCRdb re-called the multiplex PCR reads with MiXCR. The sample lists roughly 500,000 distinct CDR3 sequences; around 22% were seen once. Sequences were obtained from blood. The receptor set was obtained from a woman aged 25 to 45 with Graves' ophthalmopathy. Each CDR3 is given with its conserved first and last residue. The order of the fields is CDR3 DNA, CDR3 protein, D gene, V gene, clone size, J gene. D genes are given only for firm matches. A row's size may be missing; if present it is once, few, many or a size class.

TGCGCCAGCAGCTTGCTGGGGGACCGTCAAGAGACCCAGTACTTC CASSLLGDRQETQYF . TRBV5-1 . TRBJ2-5
TGTGCCAGCAGCTCAGAGGGGGGGGATGGCGAGCAGTACTTC CASSSEGGDGEQYF . TRBV6-5 few TRBJ2-7
TGCGCCAGCAGCTTGGAAGGCGAGGAGGGCTACACCTTC CASSLEGEEGYTF . TRBV5-1 many TRBJ1-2
TGTGCCAGCAGGTTAACAGATACGCAGTATTTT CASRLTDTQYF . TRBV12-3/TRBV12-4 few TRBJ2-3
TGTGCCAGCAGCTTAGAGGCCCAGCCGAGGGAGACCCAGTACTTC CASSLEAQPRETQYF . TRBV7-6 many TRBJ2-5
TGCAGCGCCTTACAGGGTAAGGGCACTGAAGCTTTCTTT CSALQGKGTEAFF . TRBV29-1 . TRBJ1-1
TGTGCCAGCAGTGAAAGGGGGGGAGGGCCCCAGCATTTT CASSERGGGPQHF . TRBV6-1 many TRBJ1-5
TGTGCCAGCAGCGCAACCTCGGACAGGTCCGGGGAGCTGTTTTTT CASSATSDRSGELFF TRBD1 TRBV9 . TRBJ2-2
TGTGCCAGCAGACCGGGGGGGCGGACGATCGGTTACATTCAGTACTTC CASRPGGRTIGYIQYF TRBD2 TRBV27 many TRBJ2-4
TGTGCCAGCAGTTTAGGAGGGAAGGACGGCTACACCTTC CASSLGGKDGYTF . TRBV28 . TRBJ1-2
TGTGCCAGCAGCCGCCCGAGAGGACAGTTACAAGAGACCCAGTACTTC CASSRPRGQLQETQYF . TRBV7-8 few TRBJ2-5
TGTGCCAGTAGTATCGCTGCGAAATACGAGCAGTACTTC CASSIAAKYEQYF . TRBV19 many TRBJ2-7
TGTGCCAGCAGTCCCCGGACGGCGAGCAACTATGGCTACACCTTC CASSPRTASNYGYTF . TRBV28 . TRBJ1-2
TGTGCCAGCAGCTTAAGGCGGGGGTCCTACGAGCAGTACTTC CASSLRRGSYEQYF TRBD2 TRBV7-2 few TRBJ2-7
TGTGCCAGCAGTGAATGGCGAAGCAATCAGCCCCAGCATTTT CASSEWRSNQPQHF . TRBV6-1 many TRBJ1-5
TGTGCCAGCAGTACGACAGGATGGGGCTACACCTTC CASSTTGWGYTF . TRBV12-3/TRBV12-4 many TRBJ1-2
TGTGCCGGTAGTATCGACAGGGGGCGCCCCACCGGGGAGCTGTTTTTT CAGSIDRGRPTGELFF TRBD1 TRBV19 few TRBJ2-2
TGTGCCAGCAGTTTACGGAACAGGGGGCAGACCCAGTACTTC CASSLRNRGQTQYF TRBD1 TRBV28 . TRBJ2-5
TGTGCCAGCAGTGAGACTTGGAGAAATTCACCCCTCCACTTT CASSETWRNSPLHF . TRBV6-1 few TRBJ1-6
TGCAGTGCCGTTACCTGGAGCAATCAGCCCCAGCATTTT CSAVTWSNQPQHF . TRBV20-1 many TRBJ1-5
TGTGCCAGCAGGCGGGATTTAAATCAGCCCCAGCATTTT CASRRDLNQPQHF . TRBV28 . TRBJ1-5
TGTGCCAGCAGCTTCAACGGGGGCGGAGAGGAGCTGTTTTTT CASSFNGGGEELFF . TRBV7-8 many TRBJ2-2
TGTGCCAGCAGTTTTAACTTCCAAGAGACCCAGTACTTC CASSFNFQETQYF . TRBV28 few TRBJ2-5
TGTGCCACTTCGACAGGGGAGGGTTATTCACCCCTCCACTTT CATSTGEGYSPLHF TRBD1 TRBV27 few TRBJ1-6
TGTGCCAGCAGTTTAAAGGGGTACTCCTACGAGCAGTACTTC CASSLKGYSYEQYF . TRBV6-5 . TRBJ2-7
TGTGCCTGGAGATCTATTCACAAGAACACCGGGGAGCTGTTTTTT CAWRSIHKNTGELFF . TRBV30 many TRBJ2-2
TGTGCCAGCAGCGATTTCATGAACACTGAAGCTTTCTTT CASSDFMNTEAFF . TRBV6-1 . TRBJ1-1